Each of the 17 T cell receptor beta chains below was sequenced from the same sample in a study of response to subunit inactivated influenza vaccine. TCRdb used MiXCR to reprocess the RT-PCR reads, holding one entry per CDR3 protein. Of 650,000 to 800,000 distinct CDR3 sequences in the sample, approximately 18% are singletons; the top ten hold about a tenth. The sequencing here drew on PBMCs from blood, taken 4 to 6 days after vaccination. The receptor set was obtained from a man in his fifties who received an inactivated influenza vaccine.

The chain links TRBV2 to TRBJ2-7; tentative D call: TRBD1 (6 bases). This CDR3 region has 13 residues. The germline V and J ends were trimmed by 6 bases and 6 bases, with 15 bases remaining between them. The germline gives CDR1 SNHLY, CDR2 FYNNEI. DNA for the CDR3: TGTGCCAGCAGACAGGGAGAGTTCCTCGAGCAGTACTTC. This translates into CASRQGEFLEQYF.

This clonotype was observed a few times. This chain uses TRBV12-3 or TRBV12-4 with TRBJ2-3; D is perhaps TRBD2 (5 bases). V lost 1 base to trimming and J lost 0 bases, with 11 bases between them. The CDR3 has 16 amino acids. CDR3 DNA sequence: TGTGCCAGCAGTTTAGGTTTATTAGCGAGCACAGATACGCAGTATTTT. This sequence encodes CASSLGLLASTDTQYF.

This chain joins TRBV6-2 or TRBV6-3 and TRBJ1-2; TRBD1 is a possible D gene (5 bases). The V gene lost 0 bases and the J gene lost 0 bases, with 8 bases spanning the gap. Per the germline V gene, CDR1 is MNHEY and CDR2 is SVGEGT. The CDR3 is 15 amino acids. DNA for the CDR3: TGTGCCAGCAGTTACTCGACGGGGGCTAACTATGGCTACACCTTC. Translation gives CASSYSTGANYGYTF.

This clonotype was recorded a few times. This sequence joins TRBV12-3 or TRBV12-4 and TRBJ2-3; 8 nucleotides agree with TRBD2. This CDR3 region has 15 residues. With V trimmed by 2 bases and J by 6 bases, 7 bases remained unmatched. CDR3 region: CASSLSAGGVDTQYF. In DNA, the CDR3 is TGTGCCAGCAGTTTATCCGCGGGAGGAGTTGATACGCAGTATTTT.

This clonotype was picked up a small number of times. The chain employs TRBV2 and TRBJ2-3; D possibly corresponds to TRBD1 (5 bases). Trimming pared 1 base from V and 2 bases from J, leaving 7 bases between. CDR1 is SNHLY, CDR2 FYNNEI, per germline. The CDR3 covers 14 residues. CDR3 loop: CASSEGGYTDTQYF. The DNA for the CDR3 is TGTGCCAGCAGTGAAGGGGGCTACACAGATACGCAGTATTTT.

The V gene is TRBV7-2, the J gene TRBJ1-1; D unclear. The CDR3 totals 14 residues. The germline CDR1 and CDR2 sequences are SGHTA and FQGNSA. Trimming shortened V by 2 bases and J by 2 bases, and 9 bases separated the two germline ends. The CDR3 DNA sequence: TGTGCCAGCAGCTTATGGGTGGGCAACACTGAAGCTTTCTTT. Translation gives CASSLWVGNTEAFF.

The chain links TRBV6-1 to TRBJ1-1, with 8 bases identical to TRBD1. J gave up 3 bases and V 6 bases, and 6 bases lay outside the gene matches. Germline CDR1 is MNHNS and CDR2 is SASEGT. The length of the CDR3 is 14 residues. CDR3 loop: CASSDRGRDTEAFF. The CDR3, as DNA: TGTGCCAGCAGCGACAGGGGAAGAGACACTGAAGCTTTCTTT.

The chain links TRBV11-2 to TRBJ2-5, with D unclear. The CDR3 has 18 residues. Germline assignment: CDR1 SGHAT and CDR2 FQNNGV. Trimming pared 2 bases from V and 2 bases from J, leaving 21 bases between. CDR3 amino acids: CASSLKSGLSDLQETQYF. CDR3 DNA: TGTGCCAGCAGCTTAAAATCAGGTCTCAGTGACCTACAAGAGACCCAGTACTTC.

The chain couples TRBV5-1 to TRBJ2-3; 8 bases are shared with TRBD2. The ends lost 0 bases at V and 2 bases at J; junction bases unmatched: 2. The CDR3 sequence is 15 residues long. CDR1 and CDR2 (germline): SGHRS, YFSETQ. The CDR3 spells CASSLAGGVTDTQYF. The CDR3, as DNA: TGCGCCAGCAGCTTGGCCGGGGGGGTCACAGATACGCAGTATTTT.

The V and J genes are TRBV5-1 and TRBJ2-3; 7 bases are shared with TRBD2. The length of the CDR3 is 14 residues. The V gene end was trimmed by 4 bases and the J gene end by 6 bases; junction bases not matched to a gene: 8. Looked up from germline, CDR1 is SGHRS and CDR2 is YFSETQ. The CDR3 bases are TGCGCCAGCAGCGGGGAGGGTAGGAGGGATACGCAGTATTTT. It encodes CASSGEGRRDTQYF.

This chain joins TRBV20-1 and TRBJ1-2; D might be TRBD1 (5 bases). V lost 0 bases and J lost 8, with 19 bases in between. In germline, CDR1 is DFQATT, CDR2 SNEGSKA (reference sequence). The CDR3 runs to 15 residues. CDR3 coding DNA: TGCAGTGCTAGAGAAGGGACGGCGTCTCTCGCGGGCTACACCTTC. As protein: CSAREGTASLAGYTF.

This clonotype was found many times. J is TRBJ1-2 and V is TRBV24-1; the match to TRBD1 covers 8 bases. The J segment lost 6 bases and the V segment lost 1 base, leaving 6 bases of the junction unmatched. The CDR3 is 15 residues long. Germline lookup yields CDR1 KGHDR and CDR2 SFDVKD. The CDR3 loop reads CATSDFARGQDGYTF. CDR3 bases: TGTGCCACCAGTGATTTCGCCAGGGGGCAAGATGGCTACACCTTC.

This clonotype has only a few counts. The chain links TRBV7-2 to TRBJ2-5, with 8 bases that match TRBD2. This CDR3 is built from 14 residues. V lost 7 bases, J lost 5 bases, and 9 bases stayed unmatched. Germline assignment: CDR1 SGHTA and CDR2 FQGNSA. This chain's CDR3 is CASNPTGGPETQYF. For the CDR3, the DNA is TGTGCCAGCAACCCCACGGGAGGGCCTGAGACCCAGTACTTC.

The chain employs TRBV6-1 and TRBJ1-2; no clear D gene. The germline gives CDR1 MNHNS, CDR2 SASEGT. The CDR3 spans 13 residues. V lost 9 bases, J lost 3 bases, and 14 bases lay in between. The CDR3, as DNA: TGTGCCAGTTTGATTGGGTTGGACTATGGCTACACCTTC. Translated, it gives CASLIGLDYGYTF.

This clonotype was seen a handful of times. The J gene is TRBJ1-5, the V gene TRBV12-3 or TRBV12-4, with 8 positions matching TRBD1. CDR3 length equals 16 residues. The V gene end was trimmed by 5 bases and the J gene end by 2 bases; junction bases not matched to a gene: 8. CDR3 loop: CASSTRQGSGNQPQHF. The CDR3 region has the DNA TGTGCCAGCAGTACACGACAGGGGTCGGGCAATCAGCCCCAGCATTTT.

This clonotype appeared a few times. Here the CDR3 reads CATSGLAGVSYNEQFF. The CDR3 DNA follows: TGTGCCACCAGTGGGCTAGCGGGGGTCTCCTACAATGAGCAGTTCTTC. The V and J genes are TRBV24-1 and TRBJ2-1; 10 bases agree with TRBD2. The CDR3 contains 16 residues. Germline V gene sequence: CDR1 KGHDR, CDR2 SFDVKD. The V and J ends lost 5 bases and 0 bases, in that order; junction bases with no gene match: 3.

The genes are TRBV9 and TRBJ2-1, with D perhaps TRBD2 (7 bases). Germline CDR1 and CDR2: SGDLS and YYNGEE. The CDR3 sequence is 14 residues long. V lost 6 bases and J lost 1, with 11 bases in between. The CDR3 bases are TGTGCCAGCATGAGGGGGGGATCCTACAATGAGCAGTTCTTC. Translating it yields CASMRGGSYNEQFF. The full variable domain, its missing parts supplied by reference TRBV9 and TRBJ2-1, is DSGVTQTPKHLITATGQRVTLRCSPRSGDLSVYWYQQSLDQGLQFLIQYYNGEERAKGNILERFSAQQFPDLHSELNLSSLELGDSALYFCASMRGGSYNEQFFGPGTRLTVL.